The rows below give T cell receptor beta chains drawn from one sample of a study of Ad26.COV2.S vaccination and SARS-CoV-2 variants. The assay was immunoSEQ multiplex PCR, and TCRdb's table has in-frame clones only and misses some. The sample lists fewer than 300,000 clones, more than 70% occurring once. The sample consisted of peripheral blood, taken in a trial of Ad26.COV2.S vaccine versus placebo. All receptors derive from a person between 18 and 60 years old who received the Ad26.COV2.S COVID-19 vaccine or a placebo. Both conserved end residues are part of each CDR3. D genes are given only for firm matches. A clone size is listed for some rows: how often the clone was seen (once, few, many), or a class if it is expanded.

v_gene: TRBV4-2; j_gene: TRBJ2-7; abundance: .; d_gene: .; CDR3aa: CASSQDIGTYEQYF; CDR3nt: TGTGCCAGCAGCCAAGATATTGGGACCTACGAGCAGTACTTC
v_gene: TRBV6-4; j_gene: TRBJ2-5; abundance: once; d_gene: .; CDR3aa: CASSARLGETQYF; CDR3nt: TGTGCCAGCAGTGCCCGACTGGGAGAGACCCAGTACTTC
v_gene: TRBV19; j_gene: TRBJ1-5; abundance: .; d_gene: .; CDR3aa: CASSIVGRSDNQPQHF; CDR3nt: TGTGCCAGTAGTATAGTCGGGAGGTCCGATAATCAGCCCCAGCATTTT
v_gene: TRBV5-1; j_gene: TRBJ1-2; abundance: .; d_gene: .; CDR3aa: CASTSHEGDYGYTF; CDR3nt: TGCGCCTCCACGTCGCATGAGGGCGACTATGGCTACACCTTC
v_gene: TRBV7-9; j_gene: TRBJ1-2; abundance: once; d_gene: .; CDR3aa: CASSLGPGTEGIF; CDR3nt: TGTGCCAGCAGCTTAGGTCCAGGAACAGAGGGGATCTTC
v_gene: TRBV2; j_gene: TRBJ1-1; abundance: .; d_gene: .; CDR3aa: CASSDQGNTEAFF; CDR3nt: TGTGCCAGCAGTGATCAGGGGAACACTGAAGCTTTCTTT
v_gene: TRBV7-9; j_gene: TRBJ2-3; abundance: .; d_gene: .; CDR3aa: CASSRGLQGGRDTQYF; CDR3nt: TGTGCCAGCAGCCGGGGACTACAGGGTGGCAGAGATACGCAGTATTTT
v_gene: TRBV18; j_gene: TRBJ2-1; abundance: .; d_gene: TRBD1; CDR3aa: CASSPGTAGNEQFF; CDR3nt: TGTGCCAGCTCACCAGGGACAGCTGGCAATGAGCAGTTCTTC
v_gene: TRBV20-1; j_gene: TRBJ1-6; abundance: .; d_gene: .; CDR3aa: CSASGGTGDSPLHF; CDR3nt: TGCAGTGCTAGTGGCGGCACGGGGGATTCACCCCTCCACTTT
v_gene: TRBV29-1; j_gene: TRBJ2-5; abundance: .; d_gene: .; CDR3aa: CSVRRQETQYF; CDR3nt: TGCAGCGTTCGGCGGCAAGAGACCCAGTACTTC
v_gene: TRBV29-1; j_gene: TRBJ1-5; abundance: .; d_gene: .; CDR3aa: CSVEDPGQPQHF; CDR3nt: TGCAGCGTTGAAGATCCCGGGCAGCCCCAGCATTTT
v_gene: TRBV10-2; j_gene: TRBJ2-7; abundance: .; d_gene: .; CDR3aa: CASSDDLRKQYF; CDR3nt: TGCGCCAGCAGCGACGACCTTAGAAAGCAGTACTTC
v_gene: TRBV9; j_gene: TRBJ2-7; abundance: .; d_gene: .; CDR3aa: CASSVAPETAYEQYF; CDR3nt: TGTGCCAGCAGCGTAGCCCCGGAAACCGCCTACGAGCAGTACTTC
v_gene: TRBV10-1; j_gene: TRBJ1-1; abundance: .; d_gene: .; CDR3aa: CASSPEGKRAFF; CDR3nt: TGCGCCAGCAGCCCCGAGGGGAAAAGGGCTTTCTTT
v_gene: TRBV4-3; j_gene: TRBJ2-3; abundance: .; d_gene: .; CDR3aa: CASSQDGVGSSTDTQYF; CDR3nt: TGCGCCAGCAGCCAAGACGGTGTCGGGTCTAGCACAGATACGCAGTATTTT
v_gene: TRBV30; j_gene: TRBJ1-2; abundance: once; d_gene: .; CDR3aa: CAWSPGGANYGYTF; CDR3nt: TGTGCCTGGAGTCCTGGCGGAGCTAACTATGGCTACACCTTC
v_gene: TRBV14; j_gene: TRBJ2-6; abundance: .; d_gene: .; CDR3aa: CASSQDTPGPSGANVLTF; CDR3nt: TGTGCCAGCAGCCAAGATACGCCAGGGCCCTCTGGGGCCAACGTCCTGACTTTC
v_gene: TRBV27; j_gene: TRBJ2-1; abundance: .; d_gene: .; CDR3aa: CASSPLARTTRSSYNEQFF; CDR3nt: TGTGCCAGCAGTCCCCTCGCGCGAACGACACGAAGCTCCTACAATGAGCAGTTCTTC
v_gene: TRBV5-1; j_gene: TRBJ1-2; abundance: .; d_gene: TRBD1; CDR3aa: CASSLAQGASYGYTF; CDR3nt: TGCGCCAGCAGCTTGGCACAGGGGGCGAGCTATGGCTACACCTTC
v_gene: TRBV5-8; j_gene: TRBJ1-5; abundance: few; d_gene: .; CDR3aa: CATLDTKSGNQPQHF; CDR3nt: TGTGCCACCTTAGACACAAAGTCGGGCAATCAGCCCCAGCATTTT
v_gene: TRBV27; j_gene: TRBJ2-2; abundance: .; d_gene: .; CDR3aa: CASSPFPLSAGELFF; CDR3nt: TGTGCCAGCAGTCCATTTCCTCTCTCGGCCGGGGAGCTGTTTTTT
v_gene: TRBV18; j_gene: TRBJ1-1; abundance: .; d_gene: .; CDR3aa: CASSPSGVVAEAFF; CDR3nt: TGTGCCAGCTCACCGTCAGGGGTGGTTGCTGAAGCTTTCTTT
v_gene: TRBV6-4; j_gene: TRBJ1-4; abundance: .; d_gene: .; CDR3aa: CASSENVKQEKLFF; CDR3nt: TGTGCCAGCAGTGAGAACGTCAAGCAGGAAAAACTGTTTTTT
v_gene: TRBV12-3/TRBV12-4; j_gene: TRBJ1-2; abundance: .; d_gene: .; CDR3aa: CASTPEVRYGYTF; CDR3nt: TGTGCCAGCACCCCTGAAGTTCGCTATGGCTACACCTTC
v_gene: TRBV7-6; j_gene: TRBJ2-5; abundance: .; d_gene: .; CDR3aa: CASSPARGNRKETQYF; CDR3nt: TGTGCCAGCAGCCCCGCTCGTGGAAACCGGAAAGAGACCCAGTACTTC
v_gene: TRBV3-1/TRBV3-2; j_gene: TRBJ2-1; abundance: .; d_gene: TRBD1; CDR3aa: CASSQLDRSPYNEQFF; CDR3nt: TGTGCCAGCAGCCAATTGGACAGGTCCCCCTACAATGAGCAGTTCTTC
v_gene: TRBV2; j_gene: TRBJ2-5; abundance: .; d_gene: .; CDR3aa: CASTPREIRETQYF; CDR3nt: TGTGCCAGCACCCCGAGGGAGATCCGAGAGACCCAGTACTTC
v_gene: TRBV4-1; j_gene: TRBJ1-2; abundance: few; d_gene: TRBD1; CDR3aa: CASSQSYTGTVTYGYTF; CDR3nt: TGCGCCAGCAGCCAGTCCTATACCGGGACAGTGACCTATGGCTACACCTTC
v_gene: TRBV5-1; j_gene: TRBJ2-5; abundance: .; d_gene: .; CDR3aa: CASSLEGFQETQYF; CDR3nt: TGCGCCAGCAGCCTTGAGGGGTTTCAAGAGACCCAGTACTTC
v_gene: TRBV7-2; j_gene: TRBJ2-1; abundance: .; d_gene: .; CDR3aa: CASKPGITYNEQFF; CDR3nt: TGTGCCAGCAAACCTGGGATAACCTACAATGAGCAGTTCTTC
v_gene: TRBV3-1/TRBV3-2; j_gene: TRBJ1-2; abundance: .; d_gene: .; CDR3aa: CASSQTVWGYTF; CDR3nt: TGTGCCAGCAGCCAGACGGTGTGGGGCTACACCTTC
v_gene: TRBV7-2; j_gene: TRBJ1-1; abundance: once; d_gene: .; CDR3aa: CASSRDWFRGMNTEAFF; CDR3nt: TGTGCCAGCAGCCGGGATTGGTTTAGGGGGATGAACACTGAAGCTTTCTTT
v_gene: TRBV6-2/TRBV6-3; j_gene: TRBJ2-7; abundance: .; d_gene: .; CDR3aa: CASSYSTELHYEQYF; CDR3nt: TGTGCCAGCAGTTACTCGACGGAGTTACACTACGAGCAGTACTTC
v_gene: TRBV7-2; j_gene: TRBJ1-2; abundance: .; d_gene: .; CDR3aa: CASSLVRENYGYTF; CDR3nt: TGTGCCAGCAGCTTAGTTAGGGAGAACTATGGCTACACCTTC
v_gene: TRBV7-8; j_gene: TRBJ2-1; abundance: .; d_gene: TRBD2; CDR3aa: CASSRGENEQFF; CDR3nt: TGTGCCAGCAGCCGGGGGGAAAATGAGCAGTTCTTC
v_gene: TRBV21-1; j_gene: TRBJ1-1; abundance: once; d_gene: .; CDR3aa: CASSKIEGTEAFF; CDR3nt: TGTGCCAGCAGCAAAATAGAGGGAACTGAAGCTTTCTTT
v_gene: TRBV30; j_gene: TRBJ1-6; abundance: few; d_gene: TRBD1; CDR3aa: CAWRNLGGKGADNSPLHF; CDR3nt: TGTGCCTGGAGAAATCTAGGTGGTAAGGGGGCAGATAATTCACCCCTCCACTTT
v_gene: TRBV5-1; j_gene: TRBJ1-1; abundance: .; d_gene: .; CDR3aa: CASSLGGVTEAFF; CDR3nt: TGCGCCAGCAGCCTAGGAGGAGTAACTGAAGCTTTCTTT
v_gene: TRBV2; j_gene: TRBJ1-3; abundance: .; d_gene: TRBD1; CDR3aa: CASSTYMTGAGNTIYF; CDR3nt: TGTGCCAGCAGCACATATATGACAGGGGCTGGAAACACCATATATTTT
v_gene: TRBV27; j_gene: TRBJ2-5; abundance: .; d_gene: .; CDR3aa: CASSPGRVQETQYF; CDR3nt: TGTGCCAGCAGTCCGGGGCGGGTCCAAGAGACCCAGTACTTC
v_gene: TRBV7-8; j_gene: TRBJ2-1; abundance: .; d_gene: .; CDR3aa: CASSLTPDYTYNEQFF; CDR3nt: TGTGCCAGCAGCTTAACTCCGGACTACACCTACAATGAGCAGTTCTTC
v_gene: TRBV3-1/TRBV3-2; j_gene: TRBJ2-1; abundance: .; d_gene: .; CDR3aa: CASSQAAWSYNEQFF; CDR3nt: TGTGCCAGCAGCCAAGCCGCTTGGTCCTACAATGAGCAGTTCTTC
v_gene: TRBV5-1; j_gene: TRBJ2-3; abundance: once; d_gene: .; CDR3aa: CASQTRGAGDTQYF; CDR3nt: TGCGCCAGCCAGACCCGGGGGGCGGGAGATACGCAGTATTTT
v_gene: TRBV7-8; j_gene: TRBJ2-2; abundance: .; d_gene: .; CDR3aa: CASSTGRANTGELFF; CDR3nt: TGTGCCAGCAGCACCGGTCGAGCGAACACCGGGGAGCTGTTTTTT
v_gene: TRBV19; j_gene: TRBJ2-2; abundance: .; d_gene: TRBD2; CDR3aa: CASSIKLAESGELFF; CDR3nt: TGTGCCAGTAGTATAAAGCTAGCGGAATCCGGGGAGCTGTTTTTT
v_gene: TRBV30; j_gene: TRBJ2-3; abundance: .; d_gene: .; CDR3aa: CAWSGRSSTDTQYF; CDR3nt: TGTGCCTGGAGTGGGCGGAGTAGCACAGATACGCAGTATTTT
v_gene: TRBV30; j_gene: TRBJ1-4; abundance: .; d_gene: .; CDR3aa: CAWNSGYRVTNEKLFF; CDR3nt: TGTGCCTGGAACTCCGGATACAGGGTAACTAATGAAAAACTGTTTTTT
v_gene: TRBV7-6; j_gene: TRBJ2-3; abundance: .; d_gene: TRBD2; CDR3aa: CASSFLSGESTDTQYF; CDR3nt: TGTGCCAGCAGCTTCCTTAGCGGGGAAAGCACAGATACGCAGTATTTT
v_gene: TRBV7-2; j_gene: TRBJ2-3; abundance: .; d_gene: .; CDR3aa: CASSSQGFQDTQYF; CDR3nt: TGTGCCAGCAGCTCACAGGGTTTTCAGGATACGCAGTATTTT
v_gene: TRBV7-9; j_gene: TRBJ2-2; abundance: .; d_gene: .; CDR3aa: CASSLGWNPELFF; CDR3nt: TGTGCCAGCAGCTTAGGGTGGAATCCGGAGCTGTTTTTT